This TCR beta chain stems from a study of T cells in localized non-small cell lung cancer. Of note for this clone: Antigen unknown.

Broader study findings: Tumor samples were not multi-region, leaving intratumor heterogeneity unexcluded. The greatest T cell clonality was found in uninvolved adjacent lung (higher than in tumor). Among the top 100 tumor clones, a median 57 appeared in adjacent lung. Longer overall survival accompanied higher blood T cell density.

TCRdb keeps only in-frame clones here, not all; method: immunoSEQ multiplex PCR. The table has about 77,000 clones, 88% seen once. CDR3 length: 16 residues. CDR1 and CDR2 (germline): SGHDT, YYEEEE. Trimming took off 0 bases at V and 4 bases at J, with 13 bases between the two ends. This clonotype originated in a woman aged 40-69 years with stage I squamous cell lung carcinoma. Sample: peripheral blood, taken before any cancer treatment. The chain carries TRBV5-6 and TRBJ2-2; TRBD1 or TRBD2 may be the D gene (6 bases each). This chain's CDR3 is CASSLGGGLATGELFF. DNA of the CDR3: TGTGCCAGCAGCTTGGGAGGGGGGCTGGCCACCGGGGAGCTGTTTTTT.